This TCR beta chain was retrieved from a study of control samples from healthy donors and cancer patients. This clone came up once. Profiled with immunoSEQ multiplex PCR; TCRdb holds only in-frame clones, not every one. Here the sample spans 60,000 or so clones, 88% being singletons. CDR1 and CDR2 from the germline V gene are LGHDT and YNNKEL (reference sequence). The CDR3 sequence is 16 residues long. Trimming shortened V by 3 bases and J by 3 bases, and 18 bases separated the two germline ends. What was sequenced was blood. The genes are TRBV3-1 (or the pseudogene TRBV3-2) and TRBJ2-7; no firm D call. The clonotype was recovered from a man aged 45-60 years in good health. The CDR3 region has the DNA TGTGCCAGCAGCCAGGGCTCGGTGGGATTGAACTACGAGCAGTACTTC. Protein product: CASSQGSVGLNYEQYF.